The 20 T cell receptor beta chains listed next were all sequenced from one sample in a study of blood T cell repertoires in COVID-19. The method was immunoSEQ multiplex PCR; TCRdb's version includes in-frame clones alone and lacks a portion of them. Of tens of thousands of clones in the sample, over 70% are singletons; the top ten hold around 6.1%. Sequenced sample: peripheral blood. These receptors originate from a man between 50 and 59 years old with active COVID-19.

CDR3 in DNA: TGCGCCAGCAGCTTCGGACTGCAAGAGACCCAGTACTTC. Translated: CASSFGLQETQYF. This chain joins TRBV5-1 and TRBJ2-5; possibly TRBD2 for D (5 bases). The CDR3 is 13 amino acids. V was cut by 2 bases and J by 2 bases, with 7 bases left in between. Germline V CDR1 and CDR2: SGHRS, YFSETQ.

The gene calls are TRBV3-1 (or the pseudogene TRBV3-2) and TRBJ2-3, with 8 positions matching TRBD2. Germline CDR1 and CDR2: LGHDT and YNNKEL (reference sequence). V lost 1 base, J lost 7 bases, and 10 bases stayed unmatched. The CDR3 has 16 residues. The chain's CDR3 is CASSQVSSGGPHTQYF. DNA of the CDR3: TGTGCCAGCAGCCAAGTCTCCAGCGGGGGACCCCATACGCAGTATTTT.

J is TRBJ2-7 and V is TRBV27; 10 positions agree with TRBD2. This CDR3 has 16 amino acids. Germline CDR1 and CDR2: MNHEY and SMNVEV (reference sequence). Trimming took 3 bases from V and 3 from J; bases not matched to a gene: 8. The CDR3, as DNA: TGTGCCAGCAGTTTCCGCGGACTAGCGGAGGACTACGAGCAGTACTTC. This gives the protein CASSFRGLAEDYEQYF.

The chain employs TRBV14 and TRBJ2-2; D is ambiguous. The CDR3 extends over 13 amino acids. Looked up from germline, CDR1 is SGHDN and CDR2 is FVKESK. Trimming took 0 bases from V and 5 from J, leaving 4 bases between them. DNA for the CDR3: TGTGCCAGCAGCCAAGACAGGACCGGGGAGCTGTTTTTT. This encodes CASSQDRTGELFF.

The rearrangement links TRBV2 to TRBJ2-1; 16 bases map to TRBD2. With V trimmed by 10 bases and J by 5 bases, 5 bases remained unmatched. CDR1 is SNHLY, CDR2 FYNNEI, per germline. This CDR3 contains 15 residues. For the CDR3, the DNA is TGTGCCACCGGGACTAGCGGGGGGGATAACAATGAGCAGTTCTTC. Protein sequence: CATGTSGGDNNEQFF. Supplemented by reference TRBV2 and TRBJ2-1, the full variable domain reads EPEVTQTPSHQVTQMGQEVILRCVPISNHLYFYWYRQILGQKVEFLVSFYNNEISEKSEIFDDQFSVERPDGSNFTLKIRSTKLEDSAMYFCATGTSGGDNNEQFFGPGTRLTVL.

This sequence joins TRBV28 and TRBJ2-1; 12 bases are a match to TRBD2. V shed 2 bases, J shed 10 bases, and the junction held 9 bases outside the gene matches. The germline gives CDR1 MDHEN, CDR2 SYDVKM. The CDR3 has 16 amino acids. The CDR3 region is CASSLGLAGGLEEQFF. The CDR3 nucleotides are TGTGCCAGCAGTTTAGGGCTAGCGGGAGGGCTGGAGGAGCAGTTCTTC.

The CDR3 spells CASTSLGNPGTASYEQYF. CDR3 bases: TGTGCCAGCACCTCCCTTGGGAACCCCGGGACAGCCTCCTACGAGCAGTACTTC. J is TRBJ2-7 and V is TRBV3-1 (or the pseudogene TRBV3-2), with 7 bases identical to TRBD1. This CDR3 contains 18 residues. The junction had 18 bases not matched to a gene; V was cut back by 7 bases and J by 0 bases. The germline gives CDR1 LGHDT, CDR2 YNNKEL (reference sequence).

The chain has TRBV5-1 and TRBJ1-1, with a weak D call TRBD1 (5 bases). Trimming shortened V by 4 bases and J by 7 bases, and 11 bases separated the two germline ends. CDR3 length equals 12 residues. Germline V gene data show CDR1 as SGHRS and CDR2 as YFSETQ. CDR3 residues: CASSSDSLEAFF. The CDR3 nucleotides read TGCGCCAGCAGCAGCGACAGCCTTGAAGCTTTCTTT.

The chain combines TRBV28 with TRBJ1-5; TRBD1 agrees at 8 bases. In germline, CDR1 is MDHEN, CDR2 SYDVKM. The ends lost 5 bases at V and 2 bases at J; junction bases unmatched: 11. The CDR3 is 17 amino acids. CDR3 in DNA: TGTGCCAGCAGTACTAGGACAGGGCTGTCTCGCAATCAGCCCCAGCATTTT. Amino acid sequence: CASSTRTGLSRNQPQHF.

The chain has TRBV11-2 and TRBJ1-4, with D uncertain. V was trimmed by 5 bases and J by 4 bases, leaving 14 bases between them. The CDR3 is made up of 15 amino acids. The germline CDR1 and CDR2 sequences are SGHAT and FQNNGV. The CDR3 nucleotides read TGTGCCAGCAGCACCGGGGTGCCAGTTAATGAAAAACTGTTTTTT. It encodes CASSTGVPVNEKLFF.

The gene calls are TRBV2 and TRBJ1-3, with unresolved D. Germline values: CDR1 SNHLY, CDR2 FYNNEI. V was trimmed by 3 bases and J by 0 bases, leaving 12 bases between them. The CDR3 is 16 residues long. As DNA, the CDR3 is TGTGCCAGCAGTGACCTACAGCTGCTCTCTGGAAACACCATATATTTT. Its protein product is CASSDLQLLSGNTIYF.

The sample holds one count of this clone. The chain carries TRBV28 and TRBJ1-4; perhaps TRBD1 as D (6 bases). This CDR3 has 15 amino acids. Germline values: CDR1 MDHEN, CDR2 SYDVKM. The V gene lost 3 bases and the J gene lost 7 bases, with 15 bases spanning the gap. CDR3 residues: CASSFRQGNFEKLFF. The CDR3 DNA follows: TGTGCCAGCAGTTTTAGGCAGGGGAACTTTGAAAAACTGTTTTTT.

This chain uses TRBV19 with TRBJ1-4, with 7 nucleotides matching TRBD1. CDR1 is LNHDA and CDR2 is SQIVND in the germline V gene (reference sequence). The CDR3 totals 13 residues. Losses at the gene ends were 7 bases for V and 6 bases for J; bases not matched to a gene: 5. CDR3 DNA sequence: TGTGCCAGTACTACAGGGGTTGATGAAAAACTGTTTTTT. This sequence encodes CASTTGVDEKLFF.

The gene calls are TRBV29-1 and TRBJ2-3; 7 bases match TRBD2. The CDR3 consists of 15 residues. Germline V gene lookup returns CDR1 SQVTM and CDR2 ANQGSEA. After removal of 2 bases from V and 0 bases from J, the junction contained 5 bases not matched to a gene. CDR3: CSVERGSGSTDTQYF. The CDR3 DNA is TGCAGCGTTGAACGGGGTAGCGGGAGCACAGATACGCAGTATTTT.

This rearrangement joins TRBV5-1 to TRBJ2-1, with D perhaps matching TRBD1 (6 bases). The CDR3 covers 15 residues. V dropped 3 bases and J dropped 3 bases, with 13 bases sitting between them. The germline V gene has CDR1 SGHRS and CDR2 YFSETQ. The CDR3: CASSWSTGNYNEQFF. CDR3 coding DNA: TGCGCCAGCAGCTGGAGCACAGGGAACTACAATGAGCAGTTCTTC.

The V call is TRBV27, the J call TRBJ1-1; D uncertain. The germline V gene has CDR1 MNHEY and CDR2 SMNVEV (reference sequence). The CDR3 consists of 18 residues. V lost 5 bases to trimming and J lost 4 bases, with 26 bases between them. CDR3 sequence (DNA): TGTGCCAGCAGTCGGTTCTCGAGGAATTATAGCAATGGCACTGAAGCTTTCTTT. It yields the protein CASSRFSRNYSNGTEAFF.

This chain joins TRBV7-3 and TRBJ1-5, with a weak D call TRBD1 (5 bases). Germline lookup yields CDR1 SGHTA and CDR2 FQGTGA. V was cut by 6 bases and J by 3 bases, with 9 bases left in between. The CDR3 has 13 residues. The CDR3 spells CASSPGNNQPQHF. The DNA of the CDR3 is TGTGCCAGCAGTCCAGGGAACAATCAGCCCCAGCATTTT.

The chain has TRBV5-4 and TRBJ2-2; D is uncertain. The CDR3 sequence is 14 residues long. Germline V CDR1 and CDR2: SGHNT, YYREEE (reference sequence). V lost 1 base and J 5 bases, leaving 9 bases between the germline ends. The CDR3 region has the DNA TGTGCCAGCAGCTTGATGGCTAGTACCGGGGAGCTGTTTTTT. Protein sequence: CASSLMASTGELFF.

The chain combines TRBV24-1 with TRBJ1-4, with no clear D. Germline V gives CDR1 KGHDR, CDR2 SFDVKD. V lost 2 bases and J lost 7, with 16 bases in between. This CDR3 is 16 amino acids long. The CDR3 spells CATSDSGGEEPEKLFF. As DNA, the CDR3 is TGTGCCACCAGTGATTCCGGCGGAGAGGAGCCTGAAAAACTGTTTTTT.

The chain uses TRBV18 and TRBJ2-2; a possible D gene is TRBD1 (5 bases). The CDR3 sequence is 15 residues long. The V gene lost 2 bases and the J gene lost 3 bases, with 10 bases spanning the gap. The germline gives CDR1 KGHSH, CDR2 LQKENI. CDR3 in DNA: TGTGCCAGCTCACCAGTTATAGGGGACACCGGGGAGCTGTTTTTT. Amino acid sequence: CASSPVIGDTGELFF.